This TCR beta chain was retrieved from a study of blood T cell repertoires in COVID-19. On the study more broadly: Donors in the United States, Italy and Spain gave samples during acute or convalescent COVID-19.

V lost 2 bases, J lost 10 bases, and 15 bases lay in between. Germline CDR1 reads MGHRA; CDR2 reads YSYEKL. The CDR3 length is 15 residues. Original processing methods: Amplifying reference gene primers gave estimates of nucleated cell counts. Produced via immunoSEQ multiplex PCR; TCRdb's table is partial and in-frame only. D and trimming come from the DNA, and the V and J calls and clone size come from that table. The table has 50,000 to 65,000 clones, about four fifths seen once; the top ten hold about 16%. This clone has a single count. The J gene is TRBJ1-6, the V gene TRBV4-1; perhaps TRBD1 as D (6 bases). Sequencing was carried out using peripheral blood. The clonotype was recovered from a man between 60 and 75 years old with COVID-19, enrolled during active disease. CDR3 nucleotide sequence: TGCGCCAGCAGCCAACAACAGGGAAGGGGGTCACCCCTCCACTTT. Amino acid sequence: CASSQQQGRGSPLHF.